Listed below are T cell receptor beta chains from one sample, sequenced in a study of T cell responses to AZD1222 COVID-19 vaccine. Repertoires were generated with immunoSEQ multiplex PCR, while TCRdb's copy carries only in-frame clones and drops some. The sample yields some 78,000 clones, about four fifths seen once. This material consisted of peripheral blood, taken 28 days after the second AZD1222 dose. Receptors originate from an adult who received the AZD1222 COVID-19 vaccine. CDR3s include the opening cysteine and the closing phenylalanine or tryptophan. Size values are once, few and many counts, or a class for expanded clones, and some rows have none.

clone size	V gene	J gene	CDR3 protein
-	TRBV19	TRBJ2-1	CASSAGLAGLNEQFF
few	TRBV30	TRBJ1-1	CAWSRNMNTEAFF
-	TRBV7-6	TRBJ2-1	CASSTRTSGTWGEQFF
-	TRBV29-1	TRBJ1-1	CSVRGRGGNTEAFF
-	TRBV2	TRBJ1-1	CASRWEDYTEAFF
few	TRBV19	TRBJ1-4	CASRDSRDEKLFF
-	TRBV7-3	TRBJ2-3	CASSLWTSGHEDTQYF
few	TRBV4-3	TRBJ2-3	CASSQDLRRDTQYF
-	TRBV5-1	TRBJ1-1	CASSRDGQSNTEAFF
-	TRBV28	TRBJ2-1	CASSLSLGRGFYNEQFF
-	TRBV5-1	TRBJ1-2	CASSLAAGKTWNGYTF
-	TRBV2	TRBJ1-5	CASSSDGSNQPQHF
-	TRBV14	TRBJ1-4	CASSLSRAEKLFF
-	TRBV6-5	TRBJ1-1	CASSYKAGEAFF
-	TRBV19	TRBJ2-5	CATSSGAGGTQYF
once	TRBV7-9	TRBJ1-2	CASSPDRVNGYTF
-	TRBV7-7	TRBJ2-1	CASSQTSNFNEQFF
-	TRBV28	TRBJ1-5	CASSLSGQVLWPQHF
few	TRBV7-9	TRBJ1-1	CASSLGGEGRAFF
-	TRBV28	TRBJ1-1	CASSSPAPGRGTEAFF